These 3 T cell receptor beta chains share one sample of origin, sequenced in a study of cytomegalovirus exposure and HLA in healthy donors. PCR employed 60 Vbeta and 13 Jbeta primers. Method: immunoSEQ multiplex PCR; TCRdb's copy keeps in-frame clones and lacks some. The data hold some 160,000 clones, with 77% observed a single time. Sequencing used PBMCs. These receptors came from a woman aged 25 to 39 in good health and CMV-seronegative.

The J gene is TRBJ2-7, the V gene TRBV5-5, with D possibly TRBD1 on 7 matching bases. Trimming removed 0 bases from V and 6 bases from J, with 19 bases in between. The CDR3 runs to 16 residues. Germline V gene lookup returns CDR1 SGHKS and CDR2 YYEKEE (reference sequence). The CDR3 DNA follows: TGTGCCAGCAGCTTGGCCGCTGCAGGGGGAGGTGGCGAGCAGTACTTC. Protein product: CASSLAAAGGGGEQYF.

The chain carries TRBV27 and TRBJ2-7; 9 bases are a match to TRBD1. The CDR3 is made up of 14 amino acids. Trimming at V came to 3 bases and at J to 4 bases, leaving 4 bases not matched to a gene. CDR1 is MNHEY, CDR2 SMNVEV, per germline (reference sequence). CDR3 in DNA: TGTGCCAGCAGTTTTGGGACAGGGAAGTACGAGCAGTACTTC. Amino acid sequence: CASSFGTGKYEQYF.

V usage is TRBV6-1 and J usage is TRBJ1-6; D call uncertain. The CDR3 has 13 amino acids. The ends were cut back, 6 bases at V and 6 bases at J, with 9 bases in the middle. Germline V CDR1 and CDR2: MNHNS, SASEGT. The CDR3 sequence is CASSLPVNSPLHF. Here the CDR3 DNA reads TGTGCCAGCAGCTTACCGGTTAATTCACCCCTCCACTTT.